The 8 T cell receptor beta chains below come from one sample, sequenced in a study of T cell changes during pregnancy in multiple sclerosis. Generated by immunoSEQ multiplex PCR, the TCRdb table keeps only in-frame clones and is missing some. Of fewer than 85,000 clones in the sample, roughly nine tenths were seen once. The material sequenced was peripheral blood, taken in the first trimester of pregnancy. The receptors shown here come from a female donor in good health, enrolled as a control in a pregnancy study.

This clone was seen a single time. V gene TRBV6-1 combines with J gene TRBJ2-7; D gene ambiguous. The CDR3 is 15 amino acids. The V gene's germline CDR1 is MNHNS and CDR2 SASEGT. V lost 2 bases, J lost 2 bases, and 13 bases lay in between. The CDR3 bases are TGTGCCAGCAGTGAAATCCCAGGTAGAGCCTACGAGCAGTACTTC. Protein sequence: CASSEIPGRAYEQYF.

This clone was observed a handful of times. The chain combines TRBV19 with TRBJ2-6; D remains ambiguous. Germline assignment: CDR1 LNHDA and CDR2 SQIVND (reference sequence). This CDR3 spans 15 amino acids. The V gene lost 5 bases and the J gene lost 0 bases, with 8 bases spanning the gap. As DNA, the CDR3 is TGTGCCAGTAGTGAACAGAGCTCTGGGGCCAACGTCCTGACTTTC. This gives the protein CASSEQSSGANVLTF.

CDR3 sequence reads: CASSPTGINEKLFF. The CDR3 DNA is TGCGCCAGCAGCCCGACAGGGATTAATGAAAAACTGTTTTTT. This chain links TRBV5-1 with TRBJ1-4; TRBD1 matches at 7 bases. CDR3 size: 14 residues. CDR1 and CDR2 from the germline V gene are SGHRS and YFSETQ. The ends lost 4 bases at V and 4 bases at J; junction bases unmatched: 4.

The CDR3: CASSPRQIATNEKLFF. The CDR3 nucleotides read TGTGCCAGCTCACCCAGGCAGATTGCAACTAATGAAAAACTGTTTTTT. V and J are TRBV18 and TRBJ1-4; D unresolved. Germline V CDR1 and CDR2: KGHSH, LQKENI. With 3 bases removed from V and 0 bases from J, the gap between germline ends came to 11 bases. The CDR3 has 16 amino acids.

This sequence joins TRBV5-1 and TRBJ2-3; tentative D call: TRBD2 (5 bases). Deletions cut 2 bases from V and 1 base from J, with 14 bases between. This CDR3 has 16 amino acids. In germline, CDR1 is SGHRS, CDR2 YFSETQ. The CDR3 DNA reads TGCGCCAGCAGCTTATCAACCAGCGGAGGCACAGATACGCAGTATTTT. This encodes CASSLSTSGGTDTQYF.

This rearrangement joins TRBV13 to TRBJ1-3; tentative D call: TRBD1 (5 bases). The CDR3 length is 14 residues. In germline, CDR1 is PRHDT, CDR2 FYEKMQ (reference sequence). Trimming took off 2 bases at V and 4 bases at J, with 9 bases between the two ends. CDR3 amino acids: CASSLKGNGNTIYF. DNA for the CDR3: TGTGCCAGCAGCTTAAAGGGGAACGGAAACACCATATATTTT.

This chain joins TRBV4-1 and TRBJ1-5, with 7 positions matching TRBD1. The V gene end was trimmed by 0 bases and the J gene end by 2 bases; junction bases not matched to a gene: 4. Germline assignment: CDR1 MGHRA and CDR2 YSYEKL. The CDR3 consists of 16 residues. The CDR3 DNA sequence: TGCGCCAGCAGCCAAGAGGGCCAGGGGGGCAATCAGCCCCAGCATTTT. It specifies CASSQEGQGGNQPQHF.

The chain joins TRBV5-1 to TRBJ2-2; no reliable D call. Trimming left V 2 bases short and J 8 bases short, with 13 bases between. The CDR3 covers 14 residues. Germline V gene data show CDR1 as SGHRS and CDR2 as YFSETQ. Here the CDR3 DNA reads TGCGCCAGCAGCTTTGAGGCAAATTCGGGGGAGCTGTTTTTT. Translated: CASSFEANSGELFF.